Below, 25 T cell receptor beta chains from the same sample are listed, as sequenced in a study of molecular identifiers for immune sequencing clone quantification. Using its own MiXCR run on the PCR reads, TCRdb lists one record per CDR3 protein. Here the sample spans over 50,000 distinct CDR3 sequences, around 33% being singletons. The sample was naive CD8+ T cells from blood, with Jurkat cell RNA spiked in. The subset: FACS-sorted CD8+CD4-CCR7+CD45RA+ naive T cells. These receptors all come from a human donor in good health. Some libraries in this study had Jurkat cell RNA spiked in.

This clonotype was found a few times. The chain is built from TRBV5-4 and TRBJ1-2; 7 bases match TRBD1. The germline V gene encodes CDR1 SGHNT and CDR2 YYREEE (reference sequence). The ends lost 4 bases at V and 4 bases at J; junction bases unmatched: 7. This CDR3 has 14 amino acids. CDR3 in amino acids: CASSPRQGAYGYTF. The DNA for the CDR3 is TGTGCCAGCAGCCCAAGACAGGGAGCCTATGGCTACACCTTC.

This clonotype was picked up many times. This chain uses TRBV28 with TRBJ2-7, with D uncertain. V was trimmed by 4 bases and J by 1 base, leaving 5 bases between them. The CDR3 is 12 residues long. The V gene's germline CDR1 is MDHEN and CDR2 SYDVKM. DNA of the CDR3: TGTGCCAGCAGTTCATCGTCCTACGAGCAGTACTTC. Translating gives CASSSSSYEQYF.

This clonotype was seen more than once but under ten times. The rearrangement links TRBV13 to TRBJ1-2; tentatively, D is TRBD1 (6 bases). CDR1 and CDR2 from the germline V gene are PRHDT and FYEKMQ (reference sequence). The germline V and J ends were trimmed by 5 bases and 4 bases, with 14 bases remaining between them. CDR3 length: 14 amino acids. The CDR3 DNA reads TGTGCCAGCAGCCAAGGACAGAGTACCTATGGCTACACCTTC. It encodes CASSQGQSTYGYTF.

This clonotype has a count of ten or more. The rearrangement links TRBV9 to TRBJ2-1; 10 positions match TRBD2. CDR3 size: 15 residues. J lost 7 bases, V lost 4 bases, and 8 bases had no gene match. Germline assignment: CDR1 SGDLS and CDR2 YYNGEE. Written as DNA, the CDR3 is TGTGCCAGCAGCCCCGCACTAGCGGGATATAATGAGCAGTTCTTC. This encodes CASSPALAGYNEQFF.

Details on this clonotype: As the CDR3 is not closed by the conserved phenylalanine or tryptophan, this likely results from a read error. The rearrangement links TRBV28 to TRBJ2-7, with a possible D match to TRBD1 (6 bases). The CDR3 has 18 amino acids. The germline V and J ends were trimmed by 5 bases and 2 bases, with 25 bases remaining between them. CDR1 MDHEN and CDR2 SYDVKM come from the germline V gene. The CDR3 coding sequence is TGTGCCAGCAGTAGTTACCCCCGGAACAGGGACCAAGCCTACGAGCAGTACCTC. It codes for CASSSYPRNRDQAYEQYL.

The CDR3 here is CASSLVRDRENEQYF. CDR3 sequence (DNA): TGTGCCAGCAGTTTGGTCCGGGACAGGGAAAACGAGCAGTACTTC. The chain has TRBV27 and TRBJ2-7; 9 bases match TRBD1. Losses at the gene ends were 3 bases for V and 5 bases for J; bases not matched to a gene: 8. Germline V gives CDR1 MNHEY, CDR2 SMNVEV (reference sequence). The CDR3 covers 15 residues.

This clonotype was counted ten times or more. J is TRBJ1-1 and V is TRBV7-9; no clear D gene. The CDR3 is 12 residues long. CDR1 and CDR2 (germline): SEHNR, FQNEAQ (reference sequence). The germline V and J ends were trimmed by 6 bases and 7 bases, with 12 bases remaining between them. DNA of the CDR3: TGTGCCAGCAGGGATACAGACTTTGAAGCTTTCTTT. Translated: CASRDTDFEAFF.

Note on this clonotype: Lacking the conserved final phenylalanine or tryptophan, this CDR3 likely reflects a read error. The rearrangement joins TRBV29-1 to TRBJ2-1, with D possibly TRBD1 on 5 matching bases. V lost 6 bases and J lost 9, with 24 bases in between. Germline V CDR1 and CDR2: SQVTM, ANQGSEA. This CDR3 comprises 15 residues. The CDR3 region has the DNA TGCAGCGTCGAAATGCCCCTGACAGCTACGAGTGAGCAGTTCATC. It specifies CSVEMPLTATSEQFI.

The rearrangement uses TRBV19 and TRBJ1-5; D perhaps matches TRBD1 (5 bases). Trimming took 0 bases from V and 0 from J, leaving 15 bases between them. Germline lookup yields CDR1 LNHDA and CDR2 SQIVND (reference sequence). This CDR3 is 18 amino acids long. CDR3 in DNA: TGTGCCAGTAGTATAGATCTAGGGGCTGCTAATAGCAATCAGCCCCAGCATTTT. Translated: CASSIDLGAANSNQPQHF.

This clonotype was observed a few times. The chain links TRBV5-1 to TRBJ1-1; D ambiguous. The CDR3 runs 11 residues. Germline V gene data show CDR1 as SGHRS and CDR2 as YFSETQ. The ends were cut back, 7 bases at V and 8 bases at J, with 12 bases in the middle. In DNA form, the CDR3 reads TGCGCCAGCCGAGACGCCTCGGAAGCTTTCTTT. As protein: CASRDASEAFF.

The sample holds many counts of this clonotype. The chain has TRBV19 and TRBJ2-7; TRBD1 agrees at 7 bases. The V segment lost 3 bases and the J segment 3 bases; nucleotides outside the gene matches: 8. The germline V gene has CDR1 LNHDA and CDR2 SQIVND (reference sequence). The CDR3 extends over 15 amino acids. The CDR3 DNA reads TGTGCCAGTAGTATGGGACAGTCCTCATACTACGAGCAGTACTTC. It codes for CASSMGQSSYYEQYF.

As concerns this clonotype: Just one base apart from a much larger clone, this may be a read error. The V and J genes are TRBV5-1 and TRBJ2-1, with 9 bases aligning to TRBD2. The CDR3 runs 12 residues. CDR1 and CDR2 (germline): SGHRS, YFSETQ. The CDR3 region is CASSLGGRAEYF. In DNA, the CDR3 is TGCGCCAGCAGCTTGGGCGGGAGGGCCGAGTACTTC.

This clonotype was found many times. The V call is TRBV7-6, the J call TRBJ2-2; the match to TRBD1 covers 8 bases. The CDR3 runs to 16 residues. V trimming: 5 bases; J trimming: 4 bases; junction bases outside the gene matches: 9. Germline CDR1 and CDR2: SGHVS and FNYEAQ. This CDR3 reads CASSAPGTGFTGELFF. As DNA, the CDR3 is TGTGCCAGCAGCGCCCCCGGGACAGGTTTCACCGGGGAGCTGTTTTTT.

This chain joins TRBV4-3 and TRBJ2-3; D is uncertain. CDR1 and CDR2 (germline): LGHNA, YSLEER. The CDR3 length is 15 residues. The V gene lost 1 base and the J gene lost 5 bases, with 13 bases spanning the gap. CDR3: CASSQAVTVVDTQYF. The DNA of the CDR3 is TGCGCCAGCAGCCAAGCGGTGACTGTCGTAGATACGCAGTATTTT.

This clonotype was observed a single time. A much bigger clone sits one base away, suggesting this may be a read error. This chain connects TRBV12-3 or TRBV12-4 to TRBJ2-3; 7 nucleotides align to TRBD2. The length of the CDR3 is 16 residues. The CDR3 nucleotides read TGTGCCAGCAGTAGGCTAGCGGCAGGTGACACAGATACGCGGTATTTT. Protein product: CASSRLAAGDTDTRYF.

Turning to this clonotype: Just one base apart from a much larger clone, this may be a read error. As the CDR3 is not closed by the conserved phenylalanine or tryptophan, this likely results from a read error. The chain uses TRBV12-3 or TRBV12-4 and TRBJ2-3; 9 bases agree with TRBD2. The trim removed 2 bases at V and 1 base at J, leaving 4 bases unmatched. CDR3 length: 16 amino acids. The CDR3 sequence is CASSLPRGGGTDTQYL. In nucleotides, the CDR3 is TGTGCCAGCAGTTTACCGCGGGGGGGCGGCACAGATACGCAGTATCTT.

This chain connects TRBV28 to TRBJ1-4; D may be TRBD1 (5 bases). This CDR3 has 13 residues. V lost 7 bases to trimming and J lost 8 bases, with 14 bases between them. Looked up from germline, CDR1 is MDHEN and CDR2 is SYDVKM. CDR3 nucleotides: TGTGCCAGCAAGGGGATTTTACAGGAAAAACTGTTTTTT. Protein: CASKGILQEKLFF.

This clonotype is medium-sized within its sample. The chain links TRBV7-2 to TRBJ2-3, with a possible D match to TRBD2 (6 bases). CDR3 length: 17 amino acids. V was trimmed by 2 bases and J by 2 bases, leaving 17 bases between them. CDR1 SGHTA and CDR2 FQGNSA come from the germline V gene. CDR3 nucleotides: TGTGCCAGCAGCTTACTTCGACGGGAGTACCTCACAGATACGCAGTATTTT. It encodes CASSLLRREYLTDTQYF. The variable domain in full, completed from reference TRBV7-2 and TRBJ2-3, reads GAGVSQSPSNKVTEKGKDVELRCDPISGHTALYWYRQSLGQGLEFLIYFQGNSAPDKSGLPSDRFSAERTGGSVSTLTIQRTQQEDSAVYLCASSLLRREYLTDTQYFGPGTRLTVL.

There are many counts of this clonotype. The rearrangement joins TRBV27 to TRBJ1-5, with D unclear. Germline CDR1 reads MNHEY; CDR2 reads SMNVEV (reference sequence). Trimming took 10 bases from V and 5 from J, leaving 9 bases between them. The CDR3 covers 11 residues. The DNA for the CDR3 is TGTGCCACCCGCGGACATCAGCCCCAGCATTTT. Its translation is CATRGHQPQHF.

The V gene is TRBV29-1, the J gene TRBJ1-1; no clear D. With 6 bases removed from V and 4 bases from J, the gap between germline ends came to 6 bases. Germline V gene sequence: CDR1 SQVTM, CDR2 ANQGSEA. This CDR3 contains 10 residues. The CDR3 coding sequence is TGCAGCGTCCAAAGCACTGAAGCTTTCTTT. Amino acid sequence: CSVQSTEAFF.

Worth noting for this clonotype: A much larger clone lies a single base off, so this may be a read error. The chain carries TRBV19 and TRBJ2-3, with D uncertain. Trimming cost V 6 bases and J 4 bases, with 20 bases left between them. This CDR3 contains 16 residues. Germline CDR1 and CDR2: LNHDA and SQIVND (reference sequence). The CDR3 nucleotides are TGTGCCAGTAGAATCGGCTACCTACTAAATCCAGATACGCAGTATTTT. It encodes CASRIGYLLNPDTQYF.

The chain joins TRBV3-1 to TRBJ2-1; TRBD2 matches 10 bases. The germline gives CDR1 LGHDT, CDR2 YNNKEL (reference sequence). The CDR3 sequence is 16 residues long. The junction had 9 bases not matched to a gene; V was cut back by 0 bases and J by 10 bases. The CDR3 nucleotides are TGTGCCAGCAGCCAAGATCTTAGCGGGAGGTGGGGGGAGCAGTTCTTC. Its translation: CASSQDLSGRWGEQFF.

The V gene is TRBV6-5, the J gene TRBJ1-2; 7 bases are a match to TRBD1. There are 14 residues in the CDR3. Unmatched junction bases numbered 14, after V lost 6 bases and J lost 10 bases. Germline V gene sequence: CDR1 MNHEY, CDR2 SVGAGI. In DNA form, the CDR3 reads TGTGCCAGCAGCTCAGGGGGTCTCGCTCCATCCTACACCTTC. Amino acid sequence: CASSSGGLAPSYTF.

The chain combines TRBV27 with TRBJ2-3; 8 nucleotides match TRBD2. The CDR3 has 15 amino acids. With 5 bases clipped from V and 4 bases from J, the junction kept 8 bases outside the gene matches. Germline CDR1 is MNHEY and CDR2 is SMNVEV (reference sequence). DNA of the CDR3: TGTGCCAGCAGTGAACCAGGACTAGCCCCAGATACGCAGTATTTT. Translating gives CASSEPGLAPDTQYF.

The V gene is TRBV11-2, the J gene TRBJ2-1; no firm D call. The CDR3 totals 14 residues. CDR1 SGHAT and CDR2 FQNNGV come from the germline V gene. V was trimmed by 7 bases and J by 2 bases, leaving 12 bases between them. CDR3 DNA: TGTGCCAGCACCGTGGGCGGTCCCTACAATGAGCAGTTCTTC. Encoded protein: CASTVGGPYNEQFF.